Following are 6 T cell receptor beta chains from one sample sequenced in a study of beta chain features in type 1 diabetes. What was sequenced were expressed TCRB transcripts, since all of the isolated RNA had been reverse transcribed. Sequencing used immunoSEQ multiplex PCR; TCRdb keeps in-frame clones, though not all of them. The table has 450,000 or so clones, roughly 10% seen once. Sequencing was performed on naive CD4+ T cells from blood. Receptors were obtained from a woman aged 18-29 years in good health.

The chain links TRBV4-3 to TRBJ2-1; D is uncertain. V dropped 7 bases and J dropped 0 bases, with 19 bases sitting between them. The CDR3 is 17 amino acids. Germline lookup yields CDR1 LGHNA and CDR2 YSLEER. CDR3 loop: CASTPSLGLSSYNEQFF. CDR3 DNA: TGCGCCAGCACCCCAAGCCTGGGCCTCAGCTCCTACAATGAGCAGTTCTTC.

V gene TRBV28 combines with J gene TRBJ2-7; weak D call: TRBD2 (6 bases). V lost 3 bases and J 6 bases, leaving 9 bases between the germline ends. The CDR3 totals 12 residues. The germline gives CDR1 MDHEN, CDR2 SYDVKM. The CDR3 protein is CASSFRGGEQYV. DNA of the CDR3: TGTGCCAGCAGTTTTCGGGGAGGCGAGCAGTACGTC.

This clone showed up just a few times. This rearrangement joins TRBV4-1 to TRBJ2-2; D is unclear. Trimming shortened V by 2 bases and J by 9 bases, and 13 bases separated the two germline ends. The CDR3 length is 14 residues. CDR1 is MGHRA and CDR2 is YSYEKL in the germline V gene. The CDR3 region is CASSQPSSGRELFF. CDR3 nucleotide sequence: TGCGCCAGCAGCCAACCTTCAAGTGGCCGGGAGCTGTTTTTT.

Here the CDR3 reads CASSLPGATATEAFF. CDR3 nucleotides: TGTGCCAGCAGCTTGCCCGGGGCGACAGCGACTGAAGCTTTCTTT. This chain connects TRBV7-9 to TRBJ1-1; the D gene is possibly TRBD1 (5 bases). With 3 bases removed from V and 5 bases from J, the gap between germline ends came to 16 bases. The CDR3 totals 15 residues. CDR1 and CDR2 from the germline V gene are SEHNR and FQNEAQ (reference sequence).

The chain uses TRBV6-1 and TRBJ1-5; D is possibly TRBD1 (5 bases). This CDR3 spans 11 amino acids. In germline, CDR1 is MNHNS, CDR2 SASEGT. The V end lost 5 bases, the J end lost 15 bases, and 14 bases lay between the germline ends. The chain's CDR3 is CASSQGRLGHF. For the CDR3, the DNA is TGTGCCAGCAGTCAGGGACGGCTAGGGCATTTT.

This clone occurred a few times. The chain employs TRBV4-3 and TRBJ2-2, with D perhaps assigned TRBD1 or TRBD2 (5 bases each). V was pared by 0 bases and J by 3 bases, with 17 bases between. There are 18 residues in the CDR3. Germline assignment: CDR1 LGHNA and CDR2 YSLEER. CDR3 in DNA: TGCGCCAGCAGCCAAGAGGGGCGATCGGACTTATACACCGGGGAGCTGTTTTTT. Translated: CASSQEGRSDLYTGELFF.